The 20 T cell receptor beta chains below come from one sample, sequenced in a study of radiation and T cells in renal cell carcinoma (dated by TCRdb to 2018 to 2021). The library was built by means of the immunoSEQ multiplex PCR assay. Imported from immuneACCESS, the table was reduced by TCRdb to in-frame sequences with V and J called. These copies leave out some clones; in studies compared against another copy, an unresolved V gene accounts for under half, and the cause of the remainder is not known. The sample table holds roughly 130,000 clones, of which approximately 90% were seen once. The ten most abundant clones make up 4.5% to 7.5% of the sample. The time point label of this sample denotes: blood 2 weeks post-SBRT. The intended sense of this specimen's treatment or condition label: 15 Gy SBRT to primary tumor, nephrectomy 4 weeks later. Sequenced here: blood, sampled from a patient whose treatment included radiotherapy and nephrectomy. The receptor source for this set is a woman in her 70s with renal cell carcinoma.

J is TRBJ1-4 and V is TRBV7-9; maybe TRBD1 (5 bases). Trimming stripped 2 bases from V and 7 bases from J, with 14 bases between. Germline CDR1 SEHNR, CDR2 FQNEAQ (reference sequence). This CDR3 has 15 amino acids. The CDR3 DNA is TGTGCCAGCAGCTTACGAGGGGAAGGTGCTGAAAAACTGTTTTTT. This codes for CASSLRGEGAEKLFF.

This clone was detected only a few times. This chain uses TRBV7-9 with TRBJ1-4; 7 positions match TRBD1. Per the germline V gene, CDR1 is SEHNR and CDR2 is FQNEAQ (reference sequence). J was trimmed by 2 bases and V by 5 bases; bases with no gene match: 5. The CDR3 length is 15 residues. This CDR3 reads CASSDRVETNEKLFF. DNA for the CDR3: TGTGCCAGCAGCGACAGGGTGGAGACTAATGAAAAACTGTTTTTT.

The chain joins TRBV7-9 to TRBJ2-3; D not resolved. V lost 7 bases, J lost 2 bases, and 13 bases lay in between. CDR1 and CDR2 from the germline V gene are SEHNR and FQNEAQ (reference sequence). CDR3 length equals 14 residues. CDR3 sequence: CASKSTGNTDTQYF. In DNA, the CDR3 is TGTGCCAGCAAATCCACGGGTAACACAGATACGCAGTATTTT.

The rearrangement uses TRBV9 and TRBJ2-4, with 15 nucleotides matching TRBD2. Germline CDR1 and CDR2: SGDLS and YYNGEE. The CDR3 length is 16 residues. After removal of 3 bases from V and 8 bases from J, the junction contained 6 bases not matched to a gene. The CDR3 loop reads CASSEGLAGGRDIQYF. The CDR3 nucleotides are TGTGCCAGCAGCGAGGGACTAGCGGGGGGCCGGGACATTCAGTACTTC.

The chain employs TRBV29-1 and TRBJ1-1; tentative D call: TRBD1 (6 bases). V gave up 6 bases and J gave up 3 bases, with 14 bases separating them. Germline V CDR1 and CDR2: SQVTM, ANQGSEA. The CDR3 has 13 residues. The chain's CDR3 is CSVAYQGYTEAFF. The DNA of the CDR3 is TGCAGCGTAGCATATCAGGGGTACACTGAAGCTTTCTTT.

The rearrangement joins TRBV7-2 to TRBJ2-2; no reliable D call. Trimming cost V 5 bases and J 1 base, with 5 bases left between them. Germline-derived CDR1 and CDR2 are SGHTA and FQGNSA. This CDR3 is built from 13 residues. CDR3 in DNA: TGTGCCAGCAGCGGGCAGAACACCGGGGAGCTGTTTTTT. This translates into CASSGQNTGELFF. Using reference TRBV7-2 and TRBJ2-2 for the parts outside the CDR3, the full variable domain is GAGVSQSPSNKVTEKGKDVELRCDPISGHTALYWYRQSLGQGLEFLIYFQGNSAPDKSGLPSDRFSAERTGGSVSTLTIQRTQQEDSAVYLCASSGQNTGELFFGEGSRLTVL.

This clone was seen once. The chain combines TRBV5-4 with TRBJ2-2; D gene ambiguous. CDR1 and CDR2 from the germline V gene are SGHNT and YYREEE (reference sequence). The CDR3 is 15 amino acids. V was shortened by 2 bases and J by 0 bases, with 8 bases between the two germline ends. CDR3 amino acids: CASSLKRPNTGELFF. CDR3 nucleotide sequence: TGTGCCAGCAGCTTAAAGCGCCCGAACACCGGGGAGCTGTTTTTT.

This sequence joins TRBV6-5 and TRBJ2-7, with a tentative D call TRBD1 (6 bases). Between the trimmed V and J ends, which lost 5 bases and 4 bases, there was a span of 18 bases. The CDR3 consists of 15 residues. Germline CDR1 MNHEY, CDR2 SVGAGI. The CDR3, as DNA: TGTGCCAGCAGTAGAGACCCTACAGGGATTTACGAGCAGTACTTC. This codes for CASSRDPTGIYEQYF.

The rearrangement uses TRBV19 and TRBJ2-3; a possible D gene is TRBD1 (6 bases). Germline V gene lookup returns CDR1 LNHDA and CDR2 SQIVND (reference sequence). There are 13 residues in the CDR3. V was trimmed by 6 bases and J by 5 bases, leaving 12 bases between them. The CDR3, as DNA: TGTGCCAGTAGGACCGACAGGCGAGATACGCAGTATTTT. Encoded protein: CASRTDRRDTQYF.

This chain's CDR3 is CASSLLSPGTGVSEAFF. The CDR3 bases are TGTGCCAGCAGCTTACTTAGTCCCGGGACAGGGGTCTCTGAAGCTTTCTTT. The genes are TRBV7-8 and TRBJ1-1; the match to TRBD1 covers 10 bases. The CDR3 has 17 residues. CDR1 is SGHVS and CDR2 is FQNEAQ in the germline V gene. V dropped 2 bases and J dropped 6; count of bases not matched to a gene: 12.

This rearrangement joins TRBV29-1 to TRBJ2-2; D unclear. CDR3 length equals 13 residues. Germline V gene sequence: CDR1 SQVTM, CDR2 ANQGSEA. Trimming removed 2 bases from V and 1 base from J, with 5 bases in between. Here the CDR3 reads CSVEPGNTGELFF. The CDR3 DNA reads TGCAGCGTTGAACCAGGGAACACCGGGGAGCTGTTTTTT.

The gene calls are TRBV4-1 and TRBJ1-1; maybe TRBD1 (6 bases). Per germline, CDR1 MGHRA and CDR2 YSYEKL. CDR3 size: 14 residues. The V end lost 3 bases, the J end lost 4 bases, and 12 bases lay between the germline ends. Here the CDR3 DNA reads TGCGCCAGCAGCCACAGCAGGGGTGCCACTGAAGCTTTCTTT. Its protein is CASSHSRGATEAFF.

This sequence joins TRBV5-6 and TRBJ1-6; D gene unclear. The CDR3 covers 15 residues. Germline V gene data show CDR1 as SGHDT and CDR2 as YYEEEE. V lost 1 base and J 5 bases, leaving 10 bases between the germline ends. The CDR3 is CASSLQLPHNSPLHF. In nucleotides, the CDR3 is TGTGCCAGCAGCTTGCAGCTACCGCATAATTCACCCCTCCACTTT.

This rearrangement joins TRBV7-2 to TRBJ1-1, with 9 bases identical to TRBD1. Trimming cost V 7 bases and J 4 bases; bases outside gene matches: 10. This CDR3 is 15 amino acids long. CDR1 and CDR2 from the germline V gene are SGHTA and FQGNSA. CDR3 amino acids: CASKYRPTGGTEAFF. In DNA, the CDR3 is TGTGCCAGCAAATACAGACCGACAGGGGGCACTGAAGCTTTCTTT.

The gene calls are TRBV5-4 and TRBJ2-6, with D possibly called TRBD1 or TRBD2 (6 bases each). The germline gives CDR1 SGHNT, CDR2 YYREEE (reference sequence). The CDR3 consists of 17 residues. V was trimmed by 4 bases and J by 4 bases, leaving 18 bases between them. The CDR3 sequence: CASSQKNGGLGANVLTF. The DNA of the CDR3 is TGTGCCAGCAGCCAGAAGAATGGGGGGCTCGGGGCCAACGTCCTGACTTTC.

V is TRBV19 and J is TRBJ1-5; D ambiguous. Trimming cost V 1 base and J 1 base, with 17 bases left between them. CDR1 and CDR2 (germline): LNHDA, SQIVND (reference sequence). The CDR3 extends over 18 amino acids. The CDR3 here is CASSIVRPSSASNQPQHF. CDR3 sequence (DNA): TGTGCCAGTAGTATAGTTCGCCCCTCCTCAGCGAGCAATCAGCCCCAGCATTTT.

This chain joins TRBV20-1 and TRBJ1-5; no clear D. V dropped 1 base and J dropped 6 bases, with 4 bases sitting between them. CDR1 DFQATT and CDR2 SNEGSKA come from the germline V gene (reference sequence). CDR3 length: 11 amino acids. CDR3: CSARVGQPQHF. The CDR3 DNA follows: TGCAGTGCTAGAGTAGGTCAGCCCCAGCATTTT.

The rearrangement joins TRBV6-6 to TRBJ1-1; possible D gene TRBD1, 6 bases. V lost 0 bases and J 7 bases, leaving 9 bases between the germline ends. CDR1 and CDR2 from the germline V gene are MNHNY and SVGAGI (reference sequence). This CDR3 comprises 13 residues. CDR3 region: CASSYSGRGEAFF. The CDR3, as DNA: TGTGCCAGCAGTTACTCGGGCAGGGGTGAAGCTTTCTTT.

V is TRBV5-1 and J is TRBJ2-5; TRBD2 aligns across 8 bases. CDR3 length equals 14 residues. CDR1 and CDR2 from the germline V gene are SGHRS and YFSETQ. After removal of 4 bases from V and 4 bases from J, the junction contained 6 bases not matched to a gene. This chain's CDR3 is CASSARGGVETQYF. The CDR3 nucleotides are TGCGCCAGCAGCGCCCGGGGGGGTGTAGAGACCCAGTACTTC. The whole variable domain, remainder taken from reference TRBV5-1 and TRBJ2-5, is KAGVTQTPRYLIKTRGQQVTLSCSPISGHRSVSWYQQTPGQGLQFLFEYFSETQRNKGNFPGRFSGRQFSNSRSEMNVSTLELGDSALYLCASSARGGVETQYFGPGTRLLVL.

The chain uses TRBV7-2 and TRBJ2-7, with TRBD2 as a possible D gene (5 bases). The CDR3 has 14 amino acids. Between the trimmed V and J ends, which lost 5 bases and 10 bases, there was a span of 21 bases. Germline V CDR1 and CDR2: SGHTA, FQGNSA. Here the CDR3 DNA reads TGTGCCAGCAGCCGAGAATCCGGTTCGGGGTATCAGTACTTC. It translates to CASSRESGSGYQYF.